This T cell receptor beta chain was obtained from a study of T cell responses to AZD1222 COVID-19 vaccine. The data were produced by immunoSEQ multiplex PCR, yet TCRdb's version contains in-frame clones alone and is incomplete. The table shows under 75,000 clones, with 85% occurring only once. Study-level findings and limits: Only a handful of AZD1222 recipients were seropositive at baseline.

As concerns this clone: Antigen unknown.

This CDR3 comprises 14 residues. From germline, CDR1 is SQVTM and CDR2 ANQGSEA. V lost 7 bases and J lost 1, with 14 bases in between. The chain joins TRBV29-1 to TRBJ1-3; D gene unclear. The TCR sequence derives from an adult in good health. This specimen consisted of peripheral blood, obtained on day 0 of AZD1222 vaccination. The CDR3 sequence is CSACYAGSGNTIYF. The CDR3, as DNA: TGCAGCGCCTGTTATGCTGGGTCTGGAAACACCATATATTTT. Full variable domain (remainder filled in from reference TRBV29-1 and TRBJ1-3): SAVISQKPSRDICQRGTSLTIQCQVDSQVTMMFWYRQQPGQSLTLIATANQGSEATYESGFVIDKFPISRPNLTFSTLTVSNMSPEDSSIYLCSACYAGSGNTIYFGEGSWLTVV.